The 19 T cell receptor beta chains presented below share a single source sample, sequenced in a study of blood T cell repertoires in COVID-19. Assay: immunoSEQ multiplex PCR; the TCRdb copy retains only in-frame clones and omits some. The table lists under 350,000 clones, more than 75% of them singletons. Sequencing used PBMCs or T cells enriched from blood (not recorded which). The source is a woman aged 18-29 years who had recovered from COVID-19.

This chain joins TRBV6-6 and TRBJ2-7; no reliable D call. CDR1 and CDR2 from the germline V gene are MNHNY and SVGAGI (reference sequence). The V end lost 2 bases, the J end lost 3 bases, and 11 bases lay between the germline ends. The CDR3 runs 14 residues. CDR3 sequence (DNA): TGTGCCAGCAGTTACAGGCAAGGAGACTACGAGCAGTACTTC. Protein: CASSYRQGDYEQYF.

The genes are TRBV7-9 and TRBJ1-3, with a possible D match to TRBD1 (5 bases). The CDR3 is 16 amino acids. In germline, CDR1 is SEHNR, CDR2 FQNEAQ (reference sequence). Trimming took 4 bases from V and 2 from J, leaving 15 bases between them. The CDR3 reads CASSSSGGRTGNTIYF. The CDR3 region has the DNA TGTGCCAGCAGCTCTAGCGGGGGGAGAACTGGAAACACCATATATTTT.

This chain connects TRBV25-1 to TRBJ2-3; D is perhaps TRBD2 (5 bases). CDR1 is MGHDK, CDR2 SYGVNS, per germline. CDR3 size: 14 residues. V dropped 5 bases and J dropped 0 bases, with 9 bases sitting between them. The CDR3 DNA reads TGTGCCAGCAGTCCGGGATCGAGCACAGATACGCAGTATTTT. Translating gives CASSPGSSTDTQYF.

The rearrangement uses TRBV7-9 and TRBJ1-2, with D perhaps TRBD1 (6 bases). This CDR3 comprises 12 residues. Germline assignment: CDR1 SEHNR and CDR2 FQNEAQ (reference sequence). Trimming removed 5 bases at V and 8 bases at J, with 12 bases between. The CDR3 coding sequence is TGTGCCAGCAGCGAACAGGGTAACGGCTACACCTTC. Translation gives CASSEQGNGYTF.

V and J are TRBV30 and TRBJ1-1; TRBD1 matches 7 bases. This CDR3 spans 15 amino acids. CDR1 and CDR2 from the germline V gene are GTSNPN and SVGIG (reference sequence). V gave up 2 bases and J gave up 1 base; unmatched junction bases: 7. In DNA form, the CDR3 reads TGTGCCTGGAGTCCCCAATCAGGGGGGAACACTGAAGCTTTCTTT. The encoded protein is CAWSPQSGGNTEAFF.

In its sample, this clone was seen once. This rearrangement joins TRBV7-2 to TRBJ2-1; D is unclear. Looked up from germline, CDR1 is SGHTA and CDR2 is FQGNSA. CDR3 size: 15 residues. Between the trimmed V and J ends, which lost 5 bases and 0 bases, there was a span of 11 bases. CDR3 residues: CASSETWSSYNEQFF. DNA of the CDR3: TGTGCCAGCAGCGAGACTTGGAGCTCCTACAATGAGCAGTTCTTC.

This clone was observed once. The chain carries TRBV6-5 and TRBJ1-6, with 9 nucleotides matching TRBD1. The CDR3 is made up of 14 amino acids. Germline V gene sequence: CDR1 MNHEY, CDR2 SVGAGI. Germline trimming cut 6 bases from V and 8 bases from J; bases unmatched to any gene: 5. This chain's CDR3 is CASRPGQGHSPLHF. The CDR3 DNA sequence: TGTGCCAGCAGGCCGGGACAGGGCCATTCACCCCTCCACTTT.

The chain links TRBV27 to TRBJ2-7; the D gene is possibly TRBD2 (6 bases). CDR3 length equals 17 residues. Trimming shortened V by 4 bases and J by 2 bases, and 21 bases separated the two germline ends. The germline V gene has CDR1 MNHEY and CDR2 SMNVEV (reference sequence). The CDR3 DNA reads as TGTGCCAGCAGTTCACTTTTCACGAGCGGGTTAACCTACGAGCAGTACTTC. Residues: CASSSLFTSGLTYEQYF.

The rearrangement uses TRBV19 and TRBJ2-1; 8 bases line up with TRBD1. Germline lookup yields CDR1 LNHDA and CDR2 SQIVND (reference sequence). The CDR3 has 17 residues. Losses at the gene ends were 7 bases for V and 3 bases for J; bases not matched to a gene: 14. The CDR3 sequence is CASTGRGTGDFYNEQFF. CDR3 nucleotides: TGTGCCAGTACCGGAAGGGGGACAGGCGACTTCTACAATGAGCAGTTCTTC.

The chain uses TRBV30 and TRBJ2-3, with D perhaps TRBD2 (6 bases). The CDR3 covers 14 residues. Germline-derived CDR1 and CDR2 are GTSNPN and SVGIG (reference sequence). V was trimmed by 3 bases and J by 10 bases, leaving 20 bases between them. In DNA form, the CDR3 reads TGTGCCTGGAGGGAGGGATTTGGAGGCTGGGCGCAGTATTTT. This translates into CAWREGFGGWAQYF.

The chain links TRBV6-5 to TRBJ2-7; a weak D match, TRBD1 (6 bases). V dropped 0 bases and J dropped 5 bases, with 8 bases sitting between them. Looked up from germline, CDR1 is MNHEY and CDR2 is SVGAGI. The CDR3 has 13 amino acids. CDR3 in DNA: TGTGCCAGCAGTTACTCGGGGGCGGACGAGCAGTACTTC. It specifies CASSYSGADEQYF.

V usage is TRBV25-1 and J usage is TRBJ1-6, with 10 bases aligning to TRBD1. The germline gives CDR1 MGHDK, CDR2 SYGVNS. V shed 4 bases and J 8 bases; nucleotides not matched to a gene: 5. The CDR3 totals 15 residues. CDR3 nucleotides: TGTGCCAGCAGTGGGAGACAGGGGGCTTATTCACCCCTCCACTTT. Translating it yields CASSGRQGAYSPLHF.

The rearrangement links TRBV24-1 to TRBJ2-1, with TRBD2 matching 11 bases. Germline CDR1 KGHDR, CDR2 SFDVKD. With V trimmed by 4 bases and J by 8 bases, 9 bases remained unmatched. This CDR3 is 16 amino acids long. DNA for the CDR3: TGTGCCACCAGTGACCATACTAGCGGGAGAGGAGATGAGCAGTTCTTC. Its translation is CATSDHTSGRGDEQFF.

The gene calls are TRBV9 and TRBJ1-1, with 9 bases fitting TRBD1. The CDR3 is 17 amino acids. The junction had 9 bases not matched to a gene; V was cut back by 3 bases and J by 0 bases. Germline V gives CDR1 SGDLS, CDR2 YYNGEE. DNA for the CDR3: TGTGCCAGCAGCGGGATCTCCGGGACAGGGATGAACACTGAAGCTTTCTTT. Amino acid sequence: CASSGISGTGMNTEAFF.

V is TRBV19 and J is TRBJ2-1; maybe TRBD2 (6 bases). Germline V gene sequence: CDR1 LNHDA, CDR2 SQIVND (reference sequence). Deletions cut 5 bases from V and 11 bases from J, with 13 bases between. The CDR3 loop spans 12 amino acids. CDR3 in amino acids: CASSPTGVQQFF. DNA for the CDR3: TGTGCCAGTAGTCCGACGGGGGTCCAGCAGTTCTTC.

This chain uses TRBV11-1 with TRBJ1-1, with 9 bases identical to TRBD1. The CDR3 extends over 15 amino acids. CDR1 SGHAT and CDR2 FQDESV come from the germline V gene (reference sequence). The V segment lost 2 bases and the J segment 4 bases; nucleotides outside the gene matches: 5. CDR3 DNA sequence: TGTGCCAGCAGCTTAAACGGACAGGGGACCACTGAAGCTTTCTTT. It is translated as CASSLNGQGTTEAFF.

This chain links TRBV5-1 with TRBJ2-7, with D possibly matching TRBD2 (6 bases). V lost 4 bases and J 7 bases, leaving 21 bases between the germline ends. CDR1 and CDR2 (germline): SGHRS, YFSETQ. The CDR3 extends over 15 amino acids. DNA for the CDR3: TGCGCCAGCAGCCCACTCCTTGAGACTAGGCAGGAGCAGTACTTC. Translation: CASSPLLETRQEQYF.

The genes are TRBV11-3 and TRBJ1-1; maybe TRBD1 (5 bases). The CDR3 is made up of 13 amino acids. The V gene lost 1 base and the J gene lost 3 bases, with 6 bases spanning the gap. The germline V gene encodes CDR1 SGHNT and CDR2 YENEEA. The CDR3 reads CASSLAGDTEAFF. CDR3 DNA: TGTGCCAGCAGCTTAGCGGGGGACACTGAAGCTTTCTTT. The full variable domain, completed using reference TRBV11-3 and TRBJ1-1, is EAGVVQSPRYKIIEKKQPVAFWCNPISGHNTLYWYLQNLGQGPELLIRYENEEAVDDSQLPKDRFSAERLKGVDSTLKIQPAELGDSAVYLCASSLAGDTEAFFGQGTRLTVV.

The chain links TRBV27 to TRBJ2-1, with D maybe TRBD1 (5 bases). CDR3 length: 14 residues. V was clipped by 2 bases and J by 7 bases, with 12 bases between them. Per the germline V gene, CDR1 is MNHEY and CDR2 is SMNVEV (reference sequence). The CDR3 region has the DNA TGTGCCAGCAGTTTAGGTGGCAGGGAAAATGAGCAGTTCTTC. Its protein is CASSLGGRENEQFF.